This T cell receptor beta chain was found in a study of T cell responses to AZD1222 COVID-19 vaccine. V lost 3 bases and J lost 6; bases outside the gene matches: 8. Germline CDR1 MNHEY, CDR2 SMNVEV (reference sequence). The CDR3 is 14 amino acids. As concerns this clone: The antigen is unknown.

Measured with immunoSEQ multiplex PCR; TCRdb has only the in-frame clones, and not every one. The table records 200,000 or so clones, about 90% of them present only once. Study-level points and caveats: The donor cohort was predominantly white British with a female majority, and clonal diversity may have been underestimated. Unmutated variant regions are reportedly the target of nearly half of TCRs that are spike-specific. Among vaccine-associated CD4 TCRs, coverage spanned spike, with dominance at 160-218 and 743-854. Repertoire sampling was restricted to post-peak T cell response timepoints.

This clonotype was obtained from an adult in good health. The sample here was peripheral blood, taken on day 0 of MenACWY control vaccination. The chain links TRBV27 to TRBJ2-7; 7 bases match TRBD2. CDR3 sequence reads: CASSLGGGPSEQYF. DNA for the CDR3: TGTGCCAGCAGTTTGGGGGGAGGGCCATCCGAGCAGTACTTC.